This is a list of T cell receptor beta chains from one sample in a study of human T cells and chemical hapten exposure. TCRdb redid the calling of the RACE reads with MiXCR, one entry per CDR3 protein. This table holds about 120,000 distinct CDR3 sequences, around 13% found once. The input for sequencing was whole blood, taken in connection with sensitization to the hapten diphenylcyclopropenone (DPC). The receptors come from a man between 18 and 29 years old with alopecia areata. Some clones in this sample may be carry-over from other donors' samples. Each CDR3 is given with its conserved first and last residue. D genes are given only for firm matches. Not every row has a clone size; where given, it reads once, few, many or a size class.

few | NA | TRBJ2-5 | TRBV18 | TGTGCCAGCTCAAAGGGCAGGGAAATCCAAGAGACCCAGTACTTC | CASSKGREIQETQYF
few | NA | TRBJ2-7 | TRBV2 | TGTGCCAGCACGAACACTTACTACGAGCAGTACTTC | CASTNTYYEQYF
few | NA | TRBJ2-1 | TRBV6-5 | TGTGCCAGCAGGAGAGGATCACGCTCCTACAATGAGCAGTTCTTC | CASRRGSRSYNEQFF
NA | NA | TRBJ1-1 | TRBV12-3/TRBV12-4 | TGTGCCAGCAGTTCCGACAGCCGTGAAGCTTTCTTT | CASSSDSREAFF
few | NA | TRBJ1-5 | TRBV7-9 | TGTGCCAGCAGCTTCGGCGTCGGGGCTTTCAATCAGCCCCAGCATTTT | CASSFGVGAFNQPQHF
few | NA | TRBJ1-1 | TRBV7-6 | TGTGCCAGCAGCTTAGCAGGGGCCTCGAACACTGAAGCTTTCTTT | CASSLAGASNTEAFF
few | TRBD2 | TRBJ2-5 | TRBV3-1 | TGTGCCAGCAGCCGTAGCGGGGGTATCCAAGAGACCCAGTACTTC | CASSRSGGIQETQYF
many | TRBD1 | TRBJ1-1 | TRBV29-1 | TGCAGCGGAGAGACAGGGCCGGAAGCTTTCTTT | CSGETGPEAFF
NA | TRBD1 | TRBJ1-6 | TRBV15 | TGTGCCACCAGCCCGACAGGGGGAAGTTCACCCCTCCACTTT | CATSPTGGSSPLHF
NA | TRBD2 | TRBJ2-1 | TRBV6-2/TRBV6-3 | TGTGCCAGCAGTTACCGAGGACTAGTCCTCCTAGCTAGAGGCTCCTACAATGAGCAGTTCTTC | CASSYRGLVLLARGSYNEQFF
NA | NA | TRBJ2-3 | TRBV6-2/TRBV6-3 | TGTGCCAGCAGCCCGCCACTAGCATCAGATACGCAGTATTTT | CASSPPLASDTQYF
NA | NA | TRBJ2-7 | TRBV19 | TGTGCCAGTAGTATAGGTGGACAGGACTACTCCTACGAGCAGTACTTC | CASSIGGQDYSYEQYF
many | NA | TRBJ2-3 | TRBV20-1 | TGCAGTGCTAGTAGGCAGCTGACTCCAACAGATACGCAGTATTTT | CSASRQLTPTDTQYF
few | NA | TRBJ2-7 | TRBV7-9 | TGTGCCAGCAGCTTAGACCCAGGGATCTACGAGCAGTACTTC | CASSLDPGIYEQYF
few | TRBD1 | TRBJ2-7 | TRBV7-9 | TGTGCCAGCAGCCTACGGGACAGAAACTACGAGCAGTACTTC | CASSLRDRNYEQYF
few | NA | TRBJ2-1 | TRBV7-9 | TGTGCCAGCACCCCAACAGCGTTAGGCAATGAGCAGTTCTTC | CASTPTALGNEQFF
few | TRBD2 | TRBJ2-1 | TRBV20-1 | TGCAGTGCCTACTCCGCTAGCGGGGACAACAATGAGCAGTTCTTC | CSAYSASGDNNEQFF
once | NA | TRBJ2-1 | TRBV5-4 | TGTGCCAGCAGCTTGGGGCCTAAAGGGCGCAATGAGCAGTTCTTC | CASSLGPKGRNEQFF
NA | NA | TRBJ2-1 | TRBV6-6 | TGTGCCAGCAGCCGGACCGTAAGCTCCTACAATGAGCAGTTCTTC | CASSRTVSSYNEQFF
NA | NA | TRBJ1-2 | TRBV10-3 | TGTGCCATCAGAACGGTGACATTTAATGGCTACACCTTC | CAIRTVTFNGYTF
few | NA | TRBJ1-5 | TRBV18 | TGTGCCAGCTCAACTAAAAGGGGCAGCCGAAATCAGCCCCAGCATTTT | CASSTKRGSRNQPQHF
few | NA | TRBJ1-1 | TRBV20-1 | TGCAGTCCTCCCTTGGGAGGGGCGCAAGCTTTCTTT | CSPPLGGAQAFF
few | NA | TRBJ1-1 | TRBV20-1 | TGCAGTGCTAAGCATAGGTTTTGGGACGGCACTGAAGCTTTCTTT | CSAKHRFWDGTEAFF
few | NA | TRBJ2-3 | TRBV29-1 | TGCAGCGTGCTCAGGGTCGATACGCAGTATTTT | CSVLRVDTQYF
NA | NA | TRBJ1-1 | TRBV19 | TGTGCCAGCATGGACCCGGGTTTGAACACTGAAGCTTTCTTT | CASMDPGLNTEAFF
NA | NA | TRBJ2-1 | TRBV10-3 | TGTGCCATCAGTGAGATGGACCCTTCCTACAATGAGCAGTTCTTC | CAISEMDPSYNEQFF
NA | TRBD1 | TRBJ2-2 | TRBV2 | TGTGCCAGCAGCCGCCGGGACAGGGGGGCCGGGGAGCTGTTTTTT | CASSRRDRGAGELFF
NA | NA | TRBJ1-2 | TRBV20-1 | TGCAGTGCTTTCGGGCAGCCGCAAACGTATGGCTACACCTTC | CSAFGQPQTYGYTF
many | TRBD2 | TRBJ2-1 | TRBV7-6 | TGTGCCAGCAGCTTAGTCGGGGGGGACTACTACAATGAGCAGTTCTTC | CASSLVGGDYYNEQFF
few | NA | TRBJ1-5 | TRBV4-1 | TGCGCCAGCAGCCAAGGGGGAATATACAATCAGCCCCAGCATTTT | CASSQGGIYNQPQHF
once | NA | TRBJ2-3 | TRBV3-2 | TGTGCCAGCAGCCAAGATACCGGGCTTAGCACAGATACGCAGTATTTT | CASSQDTGLSTDTQYF
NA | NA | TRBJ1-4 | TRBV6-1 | TGTGCCAGCAGTGTGAGATGGGACCACATCGGGTTGGAAGAAAAACTGTTTTTT | CASSVRWDHIGLEEKLFF
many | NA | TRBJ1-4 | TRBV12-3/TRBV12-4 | TGTGCCAGCAGTGGGACCTGGCCCCCGGAAAAACTGTTTTTT | CASSGTWPPEKLFF
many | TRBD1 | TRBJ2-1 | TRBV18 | TGTGCCAGCTCACCTGGGACAGGGGACCCCTACAATGAGCAGTTCTTC | CASSPGTGDPYNEQFF
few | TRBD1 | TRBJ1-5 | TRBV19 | TGTGCCAGTAGTAGAGGGACAGGGCAGAATCAGCCCCAGCATTTT | CASSRGTGQNQPQHF
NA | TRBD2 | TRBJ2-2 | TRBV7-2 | TGTGCCAGCAGCGTTCGGACTAGTCCGAACACCGGGGAGCTGTTTTTT | CASSVRTSPNTGELFF
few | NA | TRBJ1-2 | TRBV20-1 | TGCAGTGCTAGAGATTTTTTGGCCTATGGCTACACCTTC | CSARDFLAYGYTF
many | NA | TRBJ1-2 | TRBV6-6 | TGTGCCAGCACCCGGGACATATCTGGGAATGGCTACACCTTC | CASTRDISGNGYTF
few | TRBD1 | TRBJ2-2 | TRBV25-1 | TGTGCCAGCAGGGACAGGGAAAGCGCCGGGGAGCTGTTTTTT | CASRDRESAGELFF
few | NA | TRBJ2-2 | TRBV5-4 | TGTGCCAGCAGCCCGGACAGTTTAAACACCGGGGAGCTGTTTTTT | CASSPDSLNTGELFF
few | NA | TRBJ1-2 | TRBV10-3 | TGTGCCATCAGCGCCAGTTCCTATGGCTACACCTTC | CAISASSYGYTF
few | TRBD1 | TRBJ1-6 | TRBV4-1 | TGCGCCAGCAGCCAAGGACAGGGGGCTTTCCCCCTCCACTTT | CASSQGQGAFPLHF
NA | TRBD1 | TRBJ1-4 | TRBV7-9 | TGTGCCAGCAGCGCCAACAGGGGGCTCTATGAAAAACTGTTTTTT | CASSANRGLYEKLFF